The 10 T cell receptor beta chains reported below all come from one sample, sequenced in a study of shared clonotypes between healthy human individuals. Sequencing used immunoSEQ multiplex PCR; TCRdb keeps in-frame clones, though not all of them. The data show around 2.5 million clones, with 93% seen just once and 0.36% held by the top ten. The specimen sequenced was naive CD4+ T cells from PBMCs. Subset of the sample: CD45RA+ positively selected. The receptors stem from a man younger than 35 in good health. Some clones in this sample may be carry-over from other donors' samples.

The rearrangement joins TRBV9 to TRBJ2-7; D remains unclear. Trimming stripped 3 bases from V and 6 bases from J, with 13 bases between. The germline V gene has CDR1 SGDLS and CDR2 YYNGEE. The CDR3 is 13 amino acids. The CDR3 sequence is CASSALNAGEQYF. The CDR3 DNA reads as TGTGCCAGCAGCGCCCTAAATGCCGGCGAGCAGTACTTC.

The V gene is TRBV18, the J gene TRBJ2-7; possibly TRBD2 for D (5 bases). The germline V gene has CDR1 KGHSH and CDR2 LQKENI. The V and J ends lost 2 bases and 0 bases respectively, with 14 bases between them. The CDR3 contains 16 residues. For the CDR3, the DNA is TGTGCCAGCTCACCAAATCTAGCCTCGAGCTCCTACGAGCAGTACTTC. It yields the protein CASSPNLASSSYEQYF.

This chain connects TRBV13 to TRBJ2-4; a possible D gene is TRBD2 (6 bases). Germline CDR1 reads PRHDT; CDR2 reads FYEKMQ (reference sequence). The CDR3 has 14 residues. Trimming took off 0 bases at V and 7 bases at J, with 10 bases between the two ends. The DNA of the CDR3 is TGTGCCAGCAGCTTAGGCCCGGGAGTGAACATTCAGTACTTC. Protein product: CASSLGPGVNIQYF.

This clone was detected only once. Other DNA variants within this sample encode the same CDR3. The chain couples TRBV29-1 to TRBJ1-3; D is undetermined. V lost 3 bases and J 2 bases, leaving 5 bases between the germline ends. CDR3 length: 12 residues. The germline CDR1 and CDR2 sequences are SQVTM and ANQGSEA. The CDR3 is CSVEAPGNTIYF. For the CDR3, the DNA is TGCAGCGTTGAGGCCCCTGGAAACACCATATATTTT.

The J gene is TRBJ2-4, the V gene TRBV28; 8 bases align to TRBD1. From germline, CDR1 is MDHEN and CDR2 SYDVKM. There are 14 residues in the CDR3. The V gene end was trimmed by 3 bases and the J gene end by 10 bases; junction bases not matched to a gene: 8. For the CDR3, the DNA is TGTGCCAGCAGTTTCTTGGGACAGGTATGGATTCAGTACTTC. Protein: CASSFLGQVWIQYF.

The gene calls are TRBV27 and TRBJ2-7; 15 nucleotides line up with TRBD2. The CDR3 has 18 residues. J lost 4 bases, V lost 3 bases, and 10 bases had no gene match. Germline V gene data show CDR1 as MNHEY and CDR2 as SMNVEV (reference sequence). Here the CDR3 reads CASSFHGLAGGGVYEQYF. Here the CDR3 DNA reads TGTGCCAGCAGTTTCCACGGACTAGCGGGAGGGGGCGTTTACGAGCAGTACTTC.

The chain uses TRBV28 and TRBJ2-3, with D perhaps assigned TRBD1 or TRBD2 (6 bases each). V lost 3 bases and J 5 bases, leaving 18 bases between the germline ends. Germline CDR1 reads MDHEN; CDR2 reads SYDVKM. The CDR3 spans 16 residues. The CDR3 region has the DNA TGTGCCAGCAGTTTGACCCGCCGGGGGCAGCGAGATACGCAGTATTTT. This sequence encodes CASSLTRRGQRDTQYF.

This clone has a single count. The V call is TRBV7-2, the J call TRBJ2-2; tentatively, D is TRBD1 or TRBD2 (5 bases each). The germline V gene encodes CDR1 SGHTA and CDR2 FQGNSA. V was pared by 3 bases and J by 5 bases, with 16 bases between. This CDR3 spans 16 amino acids. CDR3 protein: CASSFGDLTITGELFF. The DNA for the CDR3 is TGTGCCAGCAGCTTTGGGGACCTGACTATAACCGGGGAGCTGTTTTTT.

The chain joins TRBV7-3 to TRBJ2-1; no clear D. The V gene's germline CDR1 is SGHTA and CDR2 FQGTGA. There are 13 residues in the CDR3. The V gene lost 5 bases and the J gene lost 9 bases, with 14 bases spanning the gap. CDR3 loop: CASSPWPLPEQFF. The CDR3 DNA sequence: TGTGCCAGCAGCCCGTGGCCCCTTCCTGAGCAGTTCTTC.

This clone was seen just once. The V and J genes are TRBV28 and TRBJ2-1, with 10 bases identical to TRBD1. In germline, CDR1 is MDHEN, CDR2 SYDVKM. V shed 4 bases, J shed 5 bases, and the junction held 5 bases outside the gene matches. This CDR3 spans 15 amino acids. The CDR3 loop reads CASSSFGTGDNEQFF. DNA of the CDR3: TGTGCCAGCAGTTCATTCGGGACAGGGGACAATGAGCAGTTCTTC.